These 22 T cell receptor beta chains came from one sample sequenced in a study of blood T cell repertoires in COVID-19. Repertoires were generated with immunoSEQ multiplex PCR, while TCRdb's copy carries only in-frame clones and drops some. This table holds 150,000 to 200,000 clones, around four fifths found once. Sequencing was carried out using peripheral blood. These receptors were collected from a human donor in a cohort sampled during active COVID-19.

The rearrangement links TRBV2 to TRBJ1-4; TRBD1 might be the D (5 bases). This CDR3 is 14 amino acids long. Trimming left V 5 bases short and J 5 bases short, with 12 bases between. Germline assignment: CDR1 SNHLY and CDR2 FYNNEI. CDR3 region: CASSSPGLNEKLFF. The CDR3 DNA sequence: TGTGCCAGCAGTTCGCCAGGGCTGAATGAAAAACTGTTTTTT.

J is TRBJ2-5 and V is TRBV6-4, with D maybe TRBD1 (6 bases). CDR3 length: 13 amino acids. Germline V CDR1 and CDR2: MRHNA, SNTAGT. V was cut by 6 bases and J by 5 bases, with 13 bases left in between. The CDR3, as DNA: TGTGCCAGCAGCCAGGGGTTGGGGGAGACCCAGTACTTC. Amino acid sequence: CASSQGLGETQYF.

This clone was detected once. The rearrangement links TRBV11-2 to TRBJ1-2; 8 bases line up with TRBD1. The CDR3 is made up of 18 amino acids. The germline V gene has CDR1 SGHAT and CDR2 FQNNGV. After removal of 6 bases from V and 1 base from J, the junction contained 16 bases not matched to a gene. CDR3 sequence: CASRGGGQGAALNYGYTF. The CDR3, as DNA: TGTGCCAGCAGGGGTGGAGGCCAGGGGGCGGCCCTTAACTATGGCTACACCTTC. The variable domain in full, with the rest retrieved from reference TRBV11-2 and TRBJ1-2, is EAGVAQSPRYKIIEKRQSVAFWCNPISGHATLYWYQQILGQGPKLLIQFQNNGVVDDSQLPKDRFSAERLKGVDSTLKIQPAKLEDSAVYLCASRGGGQGAALNYGYTFGSGTRLTVV.

The chain uses TRBV6-6 and TRBJ1-3; no definite D call. V dropped 2 bases and J dropped 0 bases, with 5 bases sitting between them. The length of the CDR3 is 14 residues. From germline, CDR1 is MNHNY and CDR2 SVGAGI (reference sequence). The CDR3 loop is CASSYLASGNTIYF. The CDR3 nucleotides read TGTGCCAGCAGTTACCTGGCCTCTGGAAACACCATATATTTT.

This clone turned up a few times. This chain connects TRBV7-2 to TRBJ1-2; the D is unclear. The CDR3 consists of 15 residues. The germline V gene has CDR1 SGHTA and CDR2 FQGNSA. V dropped 1 base and J dropped 0 bases, with 9 bases sitting between them. In DNA form, the CDR3 reads TGTGCCAGCAGCTTAGTGCGGGGAGCTAACTATGGCTACACCTTC. It is translated as CASSLVRGANYGYTF.

In nucleotides, the CDR3 is TGTGCCAGTAGTATGATCGGCTCTGGAAACACCATATATTTT. It specifies CASSMIGSGNTIYF. The gene calls are TRBV19 and TRBJ1-3, with no clear D. V lost 3 bases to trimming and J lost 0 bases, with 6 bases between them. Germline V lookup: CDR1 LNHDA, CDR2 SQIVND (reference sequence). CDR3 length: 14 amino acids.

The CDR3 DNA reads TGTGCCAGCAGCATCAGCGGGAGGGCCGCCTACAATGAGCAGTTCTTC. Translated, it gives CASSISGRAAYNEQFF. The gene calls are TRBV12-1 and TRBJ2-1; TRBD2, the D gene given by the table, was not confirmed from the DNA. TRBV12-1 is a documented pseudogene. The CDR3 runs to 16 residues.

The V gene is TRBV2, the J gene TRBJ2-1, with a tentative D call TRBD2 (6 bases). V gave up 8 bases and J gave up 8 bases, with 13 bases separating them. CDR1 is SNHLY and CDR2 is FYNNEI in the germline V gene. CDR3 size: 12 residues. In DNA form, the CDR3 reads TGTGCCAGCGGGGGGATTAGGGATGAGCAGTTCTTC. Translating it yields CASGGIRDEQFF.

The DNA for the CDR3 is TGTGCCAGCAGCCCAAGATGGGGGGAGGACACAGATACGCAGTATTTT. This sequence encodes CASSPRWGEDTDTQYF. This chain connects TRBV9 to TRBJ2-3, with D possibly TRBD2 on 6 matching bases. The germline V gene has CDR1 SGDLS and CDR2 YYNGEE. V dropped 4 bases and J dropped 2 bases, with 17 bases sitting between them. The CDR3 covers 16 residues.

The chain has TRBV7-2 and TRBJ2-2; 11 bases map to TRBD2. J was trimmed by 3 bases and V by 4 bases; bases with no gene match: 10. There are 18 residues in the CDR3. Germline V gene sequence: CDR1 SGHTA, CDR2 FQGNSA. CDR3 DNA: TGTGCCAGCAGCTCCCCTTCTCTAGCGGGGGGACACACCGGGGAGCTGTTTTTT. Encoded protein: CASSSPSLAGGHTGELFF. The variable domain in full, with the rest retrieved from reference TRBV7-2 and TRBJ2-2, is GAGVSQSPSNKVTEKGKDVELRCDPISGHTALYWYRQSLGQGLEFLIYFQGNSAPDKSGLPSDRFSAERTGGSVSTLTIQRTQQEDSAVYLCASSSPSLAGGHTGELFFGEGSRLTVL.

In nucleotides, the CDR3 is TGTGCCAGCCGCGGGGGGGCCGGGTTTTGGACAGATACGCAGTATTTT. Amino acid sequence: CASRGGAGFWTDTQYF. This chain links TRBV19 with TRBJ2-3; 9 bases fit TRBD2. This CDR3 is 16 amino acids long. Germline V lookup: CDR1 LNHDA, CDR2 SQIVND (reference sequence). The V segment lost 9 bases and the J segment 3 bases; nucleotides outside the gene matches: 13.

This clone was seen at least ten times. The chain recombines TRBV2 with TRBJ2-7, with a tentative D call TRBD2 (6 bases). The CDR3 has 13 amino acids. V was shortened by 5 bases and J by 3 bases, with 11 bases between the two germline ends. Germline V lookup: CDR1 SNHLY, CDR2 FYNNEI. The CDR3 nucleotides read TGTGCCAGCAGTACGGGACTCCGCTACGAGCAGTACTTC. This codes for CASSTGLRYEQYF.

This chain joins TRBV25-1 and TRBJ2-1; perhaps TRBD2 as D (6 bases). The CDR3 consists of 15 residues. From germline, CDR1 is MGHDK and CDR2 SYGVNS. The germline V and J ends were trimmed by 5 bases and 7 bases, with 18 bases remaining between them. CDR3 sequence (DNA): TGTGCCAGCAGTCGGGCGGGGACCCTACTTAATGAGCAGTTCTTC. Its protein is CASSRAGTLLNEQFF.

The chain combines TRBV5-6 with TRBJ1-1; possible D gene TRBD1, 5 bases. CDR3 length: 14 residues. Germline CDR1 SGHDT, CDR2 YYEEEE. V dropped 4 bases and J dropped 1 base, with 11 bases sitting between them. CDR3 nucleotides: TGTGCCAGCAGCAGGGGTTACGGGAACACTGAAGCTTTCTTT. As protein: CASSRGYGNTEAFF.

The chain employs TRBV30 and TRBJ1-6, with 7 positions matching TRBD1. Germline lookup yields CDR1 GTSNPN and CDR2 SVGIG (reference sequence). This CDR3 is 14 amino acids long. The V segment lost 4 bases and the J segment 7 bases; nucleotides outside the gene matches: 7. The CDR3 DNA reads as TGTGCCTGGAATCCGGGACAGCAGAATTCACCCCTCCACTTT. Translation: CAWNPGQQNSPLHF.

V is TRBV7-8 and J is TRBJ1-1; D is perhaps TRBD1 (5 bases). V was shortened by 0 bases and J by 7 bases, with 9 bases between the two germline ends. Germline values: CDR1 SGHVS, CDR2 FQNEAQ. CDR3 length: 13 amino acids. CDR3 sequence reads: CASSLAAGIEAFF. The CDR3 bases are TGTGCCAGCAGCTTAGCCGCAGGGATTGAAGCTTTCTTT.

This chain links TRBV27 with TRBJ2-1; D possibly corresponds to TRBD1 (6 bases). This CDR3 region has 17 residues. Trimming pared 3 bases from V and 2 bases from J, leaving 17 bases between. Per the germline V gene, CDR1 is MNHEY and CDR2 is SMNVEV (reference sequence). As DNA, the CDR3 is TGTGCCAGCAGTTTGAGCCGGACAGCGAACACCTACAATGAGCAGTTCTTC. Its protein is CASSLSRTANTYNEQFF.

The rearrangement uses TRBV5-5 and TRBJ2-7, with D possibly being TRBD2 (5 bases). Germline values: CDR1 SGHKS, CDR2 YYEKEE (reference sequence). Trimming took off 1 base at V and 2 bases at J, with 10 bases between the two ends. The CDR3 totals 14 residues. The CDR3 here is CASSLIGSPYEQYF. The DNA for the CDR3 is TGTGCCAGCAGCTTGATTGGGAGTCCCTACGAGCAGTACTTC.

V and J are TRBV2 and TRBJ1-6, with 9 bases matching TRBD1. V lost 4 bases to trimming and J lost 10 bases; unmatched junction nucleotides: 2. The V gene's germline CDR1 is SNHLY and CDR2 FYNNEI. This CDR3 region has 13 residues. The CDR3 region has the DNA TGTGCCAGCAGTGGGGACAGGGTCTCACCCCTCCACTTT. Protein product: CASSGDRVSPLHF. The complete variable domain, with remaining parts taken from reference TRBV2 and TRBJ1-6, reads EPEVTQTPSHQVTQMGQEVILRCVPISNHLYFYWYRQILGQKVEFLVSFYNNEISEKSEIFDDQFSVERPDGSNFTLKIRSTKLEDSAMYFCASSGDRVSPLHFGNGTRLTVT.

This chain uses TRBV6-2 or TRBV6-3 with TRBJ2-7; TRBD2 aligns across 12 bases. CDR3 length equals 16 residues. J lost 0 bases, V lost 4 bases, and 4 bases had no gene match. Germline assignment: CDR1 MNHEY and CDR2 SVGEGT. The CDR3 DNA reads as TGTGCCAGCAGTTTAACTAGCGGGGGGACCTCCTACGAGCAGTACTTC. It codes for CASSLTSGGTSYEQYF.

The rearrangement joins TRBV7-7 to TRBJ2-5, with D tentatively TRBD2 (5 bases). The germline CDR1 and CDR2 sequences are SSHAT and FNYEAQ (reference sequence). The CDR3 sequence is 15 residues long. V lost 1 base and J 5 bases, leaving 14 bases between the germline ends. CDR3 nucleotides: TGTGCCAGCAGCTTAGTCCTAGCACTGGGGGAGACCCAGTACTTC. Translated: CASSLVLALGETQYF.

The V gene is TRBV15, the J gene TRBJ2-5; 7 positions match TRBD1. This CDR3 has 15 residues. After removal of 5 bases from V and 5 bases from J, the junction contained 11 bases not matched to a gene. Germline values: CDR1 LNHNV, CDR2 YYDKDF (reference sequence). The CDR3 spells CATSPQDRVGETQYF. The CDR3 region has the DNA TGTGCCACCAGCCCCCAAGACAGGGTGGGGGAGACCCAGTACTTC.